The 3 T cell receptor beta chains presented below share a single source sample, sequenced in a study of blood T cell repertoires in COVID-19. TCRdb keeps only in-frame clones here, not all; method: immunoSEQ multiplex PCR. The sample carries about 90,000 clones, 75% to 90% recorded once. Sample: peripheral blood. The receptors were gathered from a man aged 80 or over with acute or convalescent COVID-19.

V gene TRBV4-1 combines with J gene TRBJ2-3; TRBD1 matches at 9 bases. From germline, CDR1 is MGHRA and CDR2 YSYEKL. This CDR3 has 14 residues. Trimming removed 3 bases from V and 3 bases from J; junction bases left unmatched: 1. The CDR3 spells CASSQDRGTDTQYF. DNA of the CDR3: TGCGCCAGCAGCCAGGACAGGGGTACAGATACGCAGTATTTT.

The J gene is TRBJ2-7, the V gene TRBV27, with 10 bases that match TRBD1. The trim removed 10 bases at V and 6 bases at J, leaving 3 bases unmatched. CDR1 and CDR2 (germline): MNHEY, SMNVEV (reference sequence). CDR3 length: 11 amino acids. This CDR3 is CATWDRGEQYF. CDR3 coding DNA: TGTGCCACCTGGGACAGGGGCGAGCAGTACTTC.

The rearrangement links TRBV7-2 to TRBJ1-4, with TRBD1 matching over 9 bases. Germline CDR1 is SGHTA and CDR2 is FQGNSA. The CDR3 loop spans 17 amino acids. The trim removed 1 base at V and 0 bases at J, leaving 3 bases unmatched. The DNA for the CDR3 is TGTGCCAGCAGCTTAGGGGACAGGGTTGCAACTAATGAAAAACTGTTTTTT. Protein sequence: CASSLGDRVATNEKLFF.